This TCR beta chain is drawn from a study of cytomegalovirus exposure and HLA in healthy donors (dated by TCRdb to about 2017). Concerning the study at large: An earlier analysis of under 600 of the donors reported 250 to 300 Gb of sequence data and 100 million to 130 million unique TCR beta sequences from about 179 million T cells. Every discovery cohort repertoire had been produced on one sequencing platform. A separate validation cohort of about 110 different subjects was used in addition to the approximately 670-subject first cohort. HLA typing covered class I and class II loci at four-digit resolution. About five DR-DQ haplotypes were treated as single units for association and clustering because of strong linkage in the cohort. Among roughly 400 genotyped donors of the cohort, an average of around 240,000 unique TCR beta nucleotide sequences was sequenced per donor, of which roughly 18% were non-productive. The study used immunosequencing to profile the T cell repertoires of 670 or so subjects and linked those repertoires to cytomegalovirus serostatus. Donor age, sex, ethnicity and CMV serostatus were compiled alongside the repertoire data. To predict cytomegalovirus infection status, the study combined high-throughput TCR immunosequencing, statistical association of individual TCRs with disease status, and machine learning. In an earlier analysis of roughly 540 of the donors, high-throughput TCR beta sequencing was used to judge whether each TCR beta V gene segment behaved as functional or pseudogenic. Of the roughly 400 genotyped donors, about 80% fell in the genetic ancestry cluster associated with self-reported Caucasian donors. In the later analysis, no new phenotypic data were used to find candidate immune exposures; instead, reliance was placed on TCR beta sequences and their occurrence across donors. An early release covering around 630 HLA-typed donors comprised around 300 gigabases of sequencing data and approximately 85 million unique TCR sequences. A later analysis re-analyzed previously published TCR beta repertoires from approximately 700 donors and added high-resolution HLA genotyping to study TCR occurrence patterns. Genome-wide SNP genotypes for about 60% of the roughly 700 donors were used in a later genetic analysis, which treated that subset as a discovery cohort. The study aimed to test whether cataloging public T cell receptors could reveal signatures of past pathogen exposure. Typing coverage varied by locus: roughly 620-640 donors for A, B, C, DRB1 and DQB1; roughly 560 for DQA1; 600 to 610 for DPA1; under 490 for DPB1. General study outcomes and caveats: According to a later analysis, most CMV-associated TCR beta chains appeared to be HLA-restricted, and the HLA associations seemed to be driven largely by CMV exposure. A further reported finding was that TCR beta sequences accurately predicted the HLA-A and HLA-B alleles for most subjects in the first cohort. Because counts were too low, fewer than 20 rarely observed V segments, including chromosome 9 orphons, were excluded from the earlier analysis of under 650 of the donors. Cytomegalovirus status was reported to be diagnosed by the classifier with high specificity and sensitivity in both the original and validation cohorts. An association between a missense DCLRE1C variant and V-gene and J-gene trimming of TCR beta chains was found in a later genetic analysis and replicated in an independent cohort. A later analysis found that TCR association rates varied across HLA loci, with DRB1 alleles showing the most associated TCRs and HLA-C alleles the fewest. Some IMGT-functional V segments, including TRBV6-2 and TRBV6-3, could not be distinguished by the 87-base-pair reads and were therefore excluded. It was suggested by the authors that the approach could potentially be generalized to other disease states and immunological phenotypes. CMV serostatus was the only immune exposure information available for the cohort. An earlier analysis of roughly 570 of the donors showed that most TCR beta V segments appeared in productive rearrangements either about 87% or about 30% of the time, which broadly matched IMGT annotations. According to a later analysis, parvovirus B19, influenza, CMV and Epstein-Barr virus appeared linked to several top co-occurrence clusters. In vitro tests confirmed that three of the cytomegalovirus-associated TCR beta chains recognize cytomegalovirus antigens. The sequencing pipeline was judged likely to have produced a cluster of highly shared sequence variants as a technical artifact. In this cohort, only TCR beta chains were sequenced, and detectable features were limited by the absence of alpha or paired-chain data. Correlated functional status among segregating V segments might be attributable to linkage disequilibrium, but an unknown experimental factor could not be ruled out. In a later analysis, over 15,000 TCR beta sequences were associated with specific HLA alleles at a false discovery rate of 0.05. HLA typing was unavailable for some donors at each locus, so association tests used only the typed subset. Roughly uniform sequencing depth across donors was assumed in presence/absence analyses, although this assumption may not hold. In a later analysis, HLA-associated TCR beta chains showed more clonal expansion and lower generation probabilities than non-associated chains that were equally common. While some public TCRs were present in many individuals, most TCR sequences turned up only very rarely across donors. In a later genetic analysis, fewer N-insertions in productive TCRs were reported among donors in an Asian-associated ancestry cluster than the roughly 700-donor mean. In the study, around 150 TCR beta chains were listed as associated with cytomegalovirus. When HLA alleles, especially DR and DQ, strongly co-occurred, attributing TCR associations to individual alleles was difficult.

V loses 0 bases, J loses 1 base, and the germline ends lie 21 bases apart. The CDR3, from cysteine to phenylalanine, totals 19 residues. Of all the DNA, just the CDR3 is kept, 57 bases in frame from base 1. CDR1 and CDR2 (MGHRA, YSYEKL) derive from the germline V gene. Library prep was done by the immunoSEQ multiplex PCR assay. The multiplex PCR relied on a mix of 60 forward primers for TCR Vbeta segments and 13 reverse primers for TCR Jbeta segments. The CDR3 region of rearranged TCR beta genes was amplified from genomic DNA with a multiplex PCR assay. On the Illumina HiSeq System, the amplified TCR beta libraries were sequenced as 87-base-pair reads. In the original analysis: Across the 670 or so repertoires, a later analysis counted about 81 million unique TCR beta chains, approximately 12 million of which were shared by at least two donors. A nearest-neighbor algorithm error-corrected the raw reads and collapsed the reads into unique sequences, merging closely related sequences to remove PCR and sequencing errors. V, D and J gene segments were assigned by aligning CDR3 sequences to IMGT reference sequences. For a sequence to be retained, a match of at least six nucleotides to both a V gene segment and a J gene segment was required. A rearrangement was called productive if the CDR3 had no stop codons and remained in frame with V and J, and every other rearrangement was called non-productive. Following IMGT convention, CDR3 was defined as the stretch from the second conserved V-encoded cysteine to the conserved J-encoded phenylalanine. In an earlier analysis of more than 550 of the donors, sequences lacking an unambiguous match to a single V gene segment were excluded. An earlier analysis of 500 to 600 of the donors classified V segments as functional when productive rearrangements were above 56.7% and as segregating when the standard deviation between donors was above 5%. A statistical classification framework was built for diagnosing cytomegalovirus status from the catalog of TCR beta chain sequences. V and J gene assignment, in a later analysis, came from comparing TCR nucleotide sequences with IMGT/GENE-DB human TR gene sequences. In a later analysis, CDR3 sequences and most-parsimonious VDJ recombination scenarios were assigned using the TCRdist pipeline. A later analysis defined each TCR beta chain by its CDR3 amino acid sequence plus V-gene family, and excluded reads lacking a unique V-gene family. A later analysis removed 600 or so highly shared, low-generation-probability nucleotide sequences to deal with suspected cross-contamination and a sequencing artifact. In a later analysis, a clonal expansion index was calculated for each public chain from normalized within-repertoire ranks of inferred template counts. A later analysis computed generation probabilities with a VDJ recombination model fitted to out-of-frame rearrangements, and checked the results against IGoR. Hypergeometric tests were used in a later analysis to score TCR-TCR, TCR-HLA and TCR-CMV co-occurrence, with a repertoire-size bias correction applied to the TCR pairs. A later analysis estimated false discovery rates by permuting HLA or CMV assignments 20 times. In a later analysis, co-occurring TCRs were grouped using DBSCAN, and TCRdist sequence similarity was added for clustering within HLA-allele-positive subsets. Repertoires with fewer than 30,000 or more than 120,000 public chains, plus five repertoires with anomalous nucleotide sharing, were excluded from co-occurrence clustering. In TCRdb, the immuneACCESS table is reduced to in-frame sequences with V and J assigned. These tables do not hold every clone; where another copy was compared, an unresolved V gene accounts for under half, and the others remain unexplained. V, J and clone size are those of that table, while D and trimming were read from the DNA. The sample data list under 150,000 clones, and under 80% of these were observed just once. Clones ranked in the top ten supply 2.8% of the sample.

As concerns this clone: The specificity of this receptor is unknown. No base-level quality is on record; no much larger clone is a single base apart.

The cohort consisted of some 670 healthy bone marrow donors. Cohort members were all nominally healthy when sampled, although unrecorded immune exposures were likely present. The donor was CMV seronegative and belonged to the group of several hundred seronegative cohort members. Each donor provided a peripheral blood sample, and peripheral blood mononuclear cells were used for TCR beta sequencing. Genomic DNA extraction from the blood cell samples was performed with the Qiagen DNeasy Blood Extraction Kit. The sequence derives from a male donor in good health and CMV-seronegative. Material: PBMCs. This receptor chain uses TRBV4-1 and TRBJ1-1; a weak D assignment points to TRBD1 (6 bases agree). The CDR3 has the sequence CASSQEGPGANWANTEAFF. The nucleotides are TGCGCCAGCAGCCAAGAGGGCCCAGGGGCGAATTGGGCGAACACTGAAGCTTTCTTT.